This TCR beta chain stems from a study of blood T cells in healthy people across ages. This clonotype has a count of ten or more. Next came a second PCR, run for about 7 to 12 cycles, which used a sample-barcoded 5' primer along with a J-beta primer mix. All cDNA molecules were each tagged by a template-switch adaptor with 12 random nucleotides. At least 3 million CDR3-containing paired-end reads were obtained per sample. TCRdb reprocessed the 5' RACE reads via MiXCR and lists one record per CDR3 protein. The sample lists approximately 810,000 distinct CDR3 sequences, 29% occurring once. Germline V CDR1 and CDR2: MNHNS, SASEGT. CDR3 length: 16 residues. V lost 6 bases, J lost 0 bases, and 7 bases stayed unmatched.

Sequences were obtained from blood. This sequence was found in a woman at least 80 years old in good health. This chain joins TRBV6-1 and TRBJ2-5, with 10 nucleotides matching TRBD2. CDR3 amino acids: CASRKSSGGDQETQYF. CDR3 in DNA: TGTGCCAGCAGGAAATCTAGCGGGGGAGACCAAGAGACCCAGTACTTC.